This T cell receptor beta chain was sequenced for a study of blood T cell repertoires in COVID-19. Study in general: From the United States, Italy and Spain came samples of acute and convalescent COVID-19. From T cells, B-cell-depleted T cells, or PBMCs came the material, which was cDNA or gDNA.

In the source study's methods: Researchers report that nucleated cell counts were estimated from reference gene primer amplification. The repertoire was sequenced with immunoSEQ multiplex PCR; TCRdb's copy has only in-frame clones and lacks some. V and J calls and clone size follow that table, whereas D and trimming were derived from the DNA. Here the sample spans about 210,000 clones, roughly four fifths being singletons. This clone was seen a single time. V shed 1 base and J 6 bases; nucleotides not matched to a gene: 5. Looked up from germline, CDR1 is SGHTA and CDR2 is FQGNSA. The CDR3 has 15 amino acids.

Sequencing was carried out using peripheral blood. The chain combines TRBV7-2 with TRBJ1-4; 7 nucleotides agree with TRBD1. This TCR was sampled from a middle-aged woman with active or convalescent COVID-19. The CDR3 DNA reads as TGTGCCAGCAGCTTAGGAGGACAGGTACATGAAAAACTGTTTTTT. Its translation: CASSLGGQVHEKLFF.